This T cell receptor (beta chain) was documented in a study of cytomegalovirus exposure and HLA in healthy donors. Study-level information: Unique TCRs numbering some 80 million, obtained from HLA-typed donors, made up an early data release.

In the case of this clone: Its antigen remains unidentified.

Findings and limits, study-wide: Using the classifier, cytomegalovirus status was reportedly diagnosed with high specificity and sensitivity. Most of the CMV-associated TCR beta chains (in a later analysis) appeared to be HLA-restricted. Later analysis associated a missense DCLRE1C variant with TCR beta V- and J-gene trimming.

The CDR3 is 16 amino acids. The germline gives CDR1 SGHAT, CDR2 FQDESV (reference sequence). V lost 3 bases, J lost 0 bases, and 12 bases lay in between. Researchers ran the PCR with 60 Vbeta and 13 Jbeta primers. Generated by immunoSEQ multiplex PCR, the TCRdb table keeps only in-frame clones and is missing some. Of under 200,000 clones listed, roughly 74% are singletons. The chain is built from TRBV11-1 and TRBJ1-3; D may be TRBD1 (6 bases). Sequencing input: PBMCs. The TCR comes from a male donor in good health and CMV-seronegative. The CDR3 reads CASSFSSTGSGNTIYF. In DNA form, the CDR3 reads TGTGCCAGCAGCTTTTCTTCGACAGGCTCTGGAAACACCATATATTTT.